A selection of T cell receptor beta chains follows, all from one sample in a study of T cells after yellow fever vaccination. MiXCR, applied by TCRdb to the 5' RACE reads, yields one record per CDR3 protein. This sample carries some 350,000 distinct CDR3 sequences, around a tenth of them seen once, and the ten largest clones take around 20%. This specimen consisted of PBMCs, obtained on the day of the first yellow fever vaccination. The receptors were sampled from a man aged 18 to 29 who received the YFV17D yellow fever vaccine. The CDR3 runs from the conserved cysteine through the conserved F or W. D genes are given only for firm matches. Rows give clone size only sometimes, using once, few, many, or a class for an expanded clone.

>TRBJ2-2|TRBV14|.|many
CASSQDLARELFF
TGTGCCAGCAGCCAAGATCTCGCCCGGGAGCTGTTTTTT
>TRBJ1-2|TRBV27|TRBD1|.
CASSLYPGQGSYGYTF
TGTGCCAGCAGTTTATATCCGGGACAGGGATCCTATGGCTACACCTTC
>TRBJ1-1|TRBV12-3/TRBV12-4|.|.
CASSYMQYTEAFF
TGTGCCAGCAGCTACATGCAATACACTGAAGCTTTCTTT
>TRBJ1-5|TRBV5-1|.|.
CASSLGHRNQPQHF
TGCGCCAGCAGCTTGGGCCACCGCAATCAGCCCCAGCATTTT
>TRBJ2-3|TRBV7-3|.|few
CASSLQGYDTQYF
TGTGCCAGCAGCCTCCAAGGTTACGATACGCAGTATTTT
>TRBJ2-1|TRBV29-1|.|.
CSVAGNPSSYNEQFF
TGCAGCGTTGCCGGGAACCCGAGCTCCTACAATGAGCAGTTCTTC
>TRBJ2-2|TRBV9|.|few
CASSVQGSAGELFF
TGTGCCAGCAGCGTACAGGGATCGGCCGGGGAGCTGTTTTTT
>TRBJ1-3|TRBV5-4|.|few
CASSGEGPTGNTIYF
TGTGCCAGCAGCGGTGAGGGGCCAACTGGAAACACCATATATTTT
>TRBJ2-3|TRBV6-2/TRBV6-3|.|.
CASSYISTRGPSTDTQYF
TGTGCCAGCAGTTACATCTCCACTAGGGGTCCTTCCACAGATACGCAGTATTTT
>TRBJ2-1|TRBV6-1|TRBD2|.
CASTSGGRSNEQFF
TGTGCCAGCACCAGCGGGGGGCGATCCAATGAGCAGTTCTTC
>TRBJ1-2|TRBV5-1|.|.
CASSSSRGGVGGYTF
TGCGCCAGCAGCTCCAGCCGGGGGGGGGTTGGTGGCTACACCTTC
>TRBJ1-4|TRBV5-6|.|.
CASSSRTGIPNTEKLFF
TGTGCCAGCAGCTCGCGTACAGGGATACCCAATACTGAAAAACTGTTTTTT
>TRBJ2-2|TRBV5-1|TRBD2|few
CASTSPLAGGYTGELFF
TGCGCCAGCACCTCCCCCCTAGCGGGGGGATACACCGGGGAGCTGTTTTTT
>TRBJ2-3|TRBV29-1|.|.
CSVVSSTDTQYF
TGCAGCGTTGTGAGCTCCACAGATACGCAGTATTTT
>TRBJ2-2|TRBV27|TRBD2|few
CAIKAGGTGELFF
TGTGCCATAAAAGCGGGGGGTACCGGGGAGCTGTTTTTT
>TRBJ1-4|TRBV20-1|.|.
CSASLSGLVEKLFF
TGCAGTGCTAGTCTGTCGGGATTGGTTGAAAAACTGTTTTTT
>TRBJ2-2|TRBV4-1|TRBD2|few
CASSHGGGNTGELFF
TGCGCCAGCAGCCACGGGGGGGGTAACACCGGGGAGCTGTTTTTT
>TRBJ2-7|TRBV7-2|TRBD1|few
CASSLNRGEQYF
TGTGCCAGCAGCTTAAACAGGGGCGAGCAGTACTTC
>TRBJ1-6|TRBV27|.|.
CASSTTGNSPLHF
TGTGCCAGCAGTACGACCGGGAATTCACCCCTCCACTTT
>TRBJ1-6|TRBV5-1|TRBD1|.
CASSTGTALSPLHF
TGCGCCAGCAGCACCGGGACAGCGTTATCACCCCTCCACTTT
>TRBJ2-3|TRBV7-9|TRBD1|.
CASNRGSDTQYF
TGTGCCAGCAACAGGGGTTCAGATACGCAGTATTTT
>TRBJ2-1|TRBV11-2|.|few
CASSLVSGGIVNEQFF
TGTGCCAGCAGCTTAGTATCCGGGGGCATAGTCAATGAGCAGTTCTTC
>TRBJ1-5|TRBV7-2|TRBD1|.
CASSPGTGGFPQHF
TGTGCCAGCAGCCCAGGGACAGGGGGTTTCCCCCAGCATTTT
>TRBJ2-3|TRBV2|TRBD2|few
CASILLGGTNTDTQYF
TGTGCCAGCATCCTCTTGGGGGGGACTAACACAGATACGCAGTATTTT
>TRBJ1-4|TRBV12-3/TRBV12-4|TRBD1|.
CASSLEGGGGEKLFF
TGTGCCAGCAGTCTCGAAGGGGGCGGGGGTGAAAAACTGTTTTTT
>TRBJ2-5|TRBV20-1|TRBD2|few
CSAPGLAMNQETQYF
TGCAGTGCCCCCGGACTAGCGATGAACCAAGAGACCCAGTACTTC
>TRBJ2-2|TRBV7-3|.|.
CASSISISRFGELFF
TGTGCCAGCAGCATCAGTATATCACGGTTCGGGGAGCTGTTTTTT
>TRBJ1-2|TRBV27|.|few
CASGGLARGYTF
TGTGCCAGCGGGGGCTTGGCGCGAGGCTACACCTTC
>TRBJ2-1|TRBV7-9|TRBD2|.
CASSLATTSGGDNEQFF
TGTGCCAGCAGCTTAGCGACGACTAGCGGGGGGGACAATGAGCAGTTCTTC
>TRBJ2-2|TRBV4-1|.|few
CASSQVFGGTGGDGELFF
TGCGCCAGCAGCCAAGTCTTTGGAGGAACCGGAGGCGACGGGGAGCTGTTTTTT
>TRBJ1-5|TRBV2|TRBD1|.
CATQTGQDNQPQHF
TGTGCCACCCAAACTGGACAGGACAATCAGCCCCAGCATTTT
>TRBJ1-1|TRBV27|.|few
CASSLTTRWNTEAFF
TGTGCCAGCAGCCTAACGACGAGATGGAACACTGAAGCTTTCTTT
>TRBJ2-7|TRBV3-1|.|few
CASTAPYEQYF
TGTGCCAGCACCGCCCCCTACGAGCAGTACTTC
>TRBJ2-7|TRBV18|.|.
CASSSGNTDYYEQYF
TGTGCCAGCTCATCGGGAAATACAGACTACTACGAGCAGTACTTC
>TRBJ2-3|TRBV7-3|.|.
CASSLTPGPDTQYF
TGTGCCAGCAGCTTAACCCCTGGACCCGATACGCAGTATTTT
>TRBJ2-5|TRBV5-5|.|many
CASSFRTPLGTQYF
TGTGCCAGCAGCTTCAGGACTCCCCTGGGGACCCAGTACTTC
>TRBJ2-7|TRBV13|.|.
CASRPAGTPHEQYF
TGTGCCAGCAGACCCGCCGGGACCCCCCACGAGCAGTACTTC
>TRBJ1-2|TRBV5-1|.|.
CASSLDRANYGFTF
TGCGCCAGCAGCTTGGACAGGGCTAACTATGGCTTCACCTTC
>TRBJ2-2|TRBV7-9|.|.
CASSETTGELFF
TGTGCCAGCAGCGAAACAACCGGGGAGCTGTTTTTT
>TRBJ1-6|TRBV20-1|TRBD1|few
CSARGQEAPLHF
TGCAGTGCTAGGGGACAGGAGGCACCCCTCCACTTT
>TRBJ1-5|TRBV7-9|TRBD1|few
CASSPSLGQGAQPQHF
TGTGCCAGCAGCCCCTCTTTGGGACAGGGGGCTCAGCCCCAGCATTTT
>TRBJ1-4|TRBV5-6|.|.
CASSSPRSGNEKLFF
TGTGCCAGCAGCTCCCCTAGGTCCGGTAACGAAAAACTGTTTTTT
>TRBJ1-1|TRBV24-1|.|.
CNRTEHTEAFF
TGCAATAGGACAGAGCACACTGAAGCTTTCTTT
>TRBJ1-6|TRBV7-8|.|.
CASSYPPPAPLHF
TGTGCCAGCAGCTATCCACCCCCGGCACCCCTCCACTTT